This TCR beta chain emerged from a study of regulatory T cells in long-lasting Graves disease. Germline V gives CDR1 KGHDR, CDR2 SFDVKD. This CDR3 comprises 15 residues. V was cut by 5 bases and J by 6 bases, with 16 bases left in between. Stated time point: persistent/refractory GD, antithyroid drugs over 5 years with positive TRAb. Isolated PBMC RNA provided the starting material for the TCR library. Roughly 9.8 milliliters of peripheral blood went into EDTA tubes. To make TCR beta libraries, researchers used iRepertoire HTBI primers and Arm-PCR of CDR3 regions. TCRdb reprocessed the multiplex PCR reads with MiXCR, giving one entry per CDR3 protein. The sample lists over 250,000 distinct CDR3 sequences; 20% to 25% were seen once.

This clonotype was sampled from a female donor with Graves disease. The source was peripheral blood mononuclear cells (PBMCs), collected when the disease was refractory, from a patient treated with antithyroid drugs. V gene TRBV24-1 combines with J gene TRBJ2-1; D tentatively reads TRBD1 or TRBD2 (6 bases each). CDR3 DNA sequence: TGTGCCACCAGTGTAAGGGGGGAGGATAGCAATGAGCAGTTCTTC. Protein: CATSVRGEDSNEQFF.